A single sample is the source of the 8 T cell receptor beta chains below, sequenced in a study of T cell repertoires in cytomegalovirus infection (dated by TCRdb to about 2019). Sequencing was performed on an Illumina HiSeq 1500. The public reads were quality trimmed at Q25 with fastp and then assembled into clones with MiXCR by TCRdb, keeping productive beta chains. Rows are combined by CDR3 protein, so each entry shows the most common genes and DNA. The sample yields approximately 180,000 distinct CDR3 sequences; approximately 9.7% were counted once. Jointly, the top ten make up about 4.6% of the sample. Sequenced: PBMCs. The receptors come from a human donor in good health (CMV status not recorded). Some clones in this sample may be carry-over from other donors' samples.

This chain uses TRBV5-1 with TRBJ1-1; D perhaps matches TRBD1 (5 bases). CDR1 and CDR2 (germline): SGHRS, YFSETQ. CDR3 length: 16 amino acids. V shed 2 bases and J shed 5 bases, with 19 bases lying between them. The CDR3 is CASSFGGSNPKTEAFF. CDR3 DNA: TGCGCCAGCAGCTTTGGGGGGTCCAACCCCAAGACTGAAGCTTTCTTT.

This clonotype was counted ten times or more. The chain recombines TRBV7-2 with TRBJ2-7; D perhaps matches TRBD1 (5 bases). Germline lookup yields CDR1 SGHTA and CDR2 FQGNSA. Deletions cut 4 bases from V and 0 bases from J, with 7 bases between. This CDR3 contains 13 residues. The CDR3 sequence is CASSSQVSYEQYF. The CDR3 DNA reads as TGTGCCAGCAGCTCACAGGTCTCCTACGAGCAGTACTTC.

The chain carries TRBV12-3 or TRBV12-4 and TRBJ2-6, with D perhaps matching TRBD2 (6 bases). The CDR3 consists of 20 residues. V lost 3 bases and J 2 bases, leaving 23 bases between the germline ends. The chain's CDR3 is CASSFRGNAGILAGANVLTF. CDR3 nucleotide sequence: TGTGCCAGCAGTTTTCGAGGAAACGCGGGAATCTTGGCTGGGGCCAACGTCCTGACTTTC.

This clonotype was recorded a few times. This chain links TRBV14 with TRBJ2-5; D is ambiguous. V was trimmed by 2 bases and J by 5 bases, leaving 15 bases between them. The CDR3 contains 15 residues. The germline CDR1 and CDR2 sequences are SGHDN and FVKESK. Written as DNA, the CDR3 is TGTGCCAGCAGCCAAAGGATCGGGCCTGTTGAGACCCAGTACTTC. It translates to CASSQRIGPVETQYF.

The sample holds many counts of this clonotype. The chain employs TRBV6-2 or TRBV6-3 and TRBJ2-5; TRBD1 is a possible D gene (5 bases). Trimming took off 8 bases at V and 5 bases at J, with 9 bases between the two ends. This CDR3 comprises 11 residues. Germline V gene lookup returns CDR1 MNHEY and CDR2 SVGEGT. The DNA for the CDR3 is TGTGCCAGCGGAACAGGCGAGACCCAGTACTTC. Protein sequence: CASGTGETQYF.

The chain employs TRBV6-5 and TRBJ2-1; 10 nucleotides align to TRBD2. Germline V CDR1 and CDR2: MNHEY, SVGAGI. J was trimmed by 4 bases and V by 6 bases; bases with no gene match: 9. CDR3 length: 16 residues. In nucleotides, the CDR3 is TGTGCCAGCAGGGTATACAGGACTAGCGGATACAATGAGCAGTTCTTC. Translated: CASRVYRTSGYNEQFF.

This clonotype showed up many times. CDR3 region: CASSIDLNRDEQFF. The CDR3 coding sequence is TGTGCCAGTAGTATTGACTTAAACAGGGATGAGCAGTTCTTC. This chain joins TRBV19 and TRBJ2-1; a possible D gene is TRBD1 (6 bases). Looked up from germline, CDR1 is LNHDA and CDR2 is SQIVND (reference sequence). V lost 3 bases to trimming and J lost 8 bases, with 14 bases between them. The CDR3 totals 14 residues.

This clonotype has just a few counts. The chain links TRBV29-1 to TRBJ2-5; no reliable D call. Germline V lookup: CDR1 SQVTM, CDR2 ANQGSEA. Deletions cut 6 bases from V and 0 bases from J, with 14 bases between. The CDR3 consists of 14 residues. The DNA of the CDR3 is TGCAGCGTAGCCCGTCGACTTGACCAAGAGACCCAGTACTTC. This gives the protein CSVARRLDQETQYF.